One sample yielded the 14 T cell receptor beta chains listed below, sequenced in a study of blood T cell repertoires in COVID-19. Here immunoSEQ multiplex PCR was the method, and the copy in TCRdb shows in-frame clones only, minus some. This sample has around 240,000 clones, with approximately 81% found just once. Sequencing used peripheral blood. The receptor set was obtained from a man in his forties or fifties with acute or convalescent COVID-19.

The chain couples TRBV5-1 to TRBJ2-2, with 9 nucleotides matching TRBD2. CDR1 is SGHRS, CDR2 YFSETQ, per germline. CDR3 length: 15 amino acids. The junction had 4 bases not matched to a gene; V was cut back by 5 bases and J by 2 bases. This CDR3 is CASRERGDNTGELFF. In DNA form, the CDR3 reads TGCGCCAGCAGGGAGCGGGGGGACAACACCGGGGAGCTGTTTTTT.

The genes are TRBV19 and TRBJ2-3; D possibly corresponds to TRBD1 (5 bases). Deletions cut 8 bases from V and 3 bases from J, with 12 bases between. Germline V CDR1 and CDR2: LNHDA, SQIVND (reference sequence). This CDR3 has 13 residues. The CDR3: CASLFQGTDTQYF. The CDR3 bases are TGTGCCAGTCTTTTCCAGGGAACAGATACGCAGTATTTT.

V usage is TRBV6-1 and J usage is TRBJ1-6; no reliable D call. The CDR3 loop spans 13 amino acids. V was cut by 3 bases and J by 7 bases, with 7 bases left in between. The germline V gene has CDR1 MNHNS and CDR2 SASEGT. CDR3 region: CASSDRQNSPLHF. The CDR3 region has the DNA TGTGCCAGCAGTGACAGGCAAAATTCACCCCTCCACTTT.

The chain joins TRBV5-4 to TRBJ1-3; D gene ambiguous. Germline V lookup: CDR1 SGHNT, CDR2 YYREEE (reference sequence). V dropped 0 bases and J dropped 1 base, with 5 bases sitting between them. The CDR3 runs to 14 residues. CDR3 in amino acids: CASSLGSSGNTIYF. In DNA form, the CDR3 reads TGTGCCAGCAGCTTGGGCAGTTCTGGAAACACCATATATTTT.

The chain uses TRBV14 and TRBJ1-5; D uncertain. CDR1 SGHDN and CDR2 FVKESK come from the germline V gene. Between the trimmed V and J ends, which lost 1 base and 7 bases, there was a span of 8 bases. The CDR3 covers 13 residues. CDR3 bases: TGTGCCAGCAGCCAAGGGAACAGCCAGCCCCAGCATTTT. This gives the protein CASSQGNSQPQHF.

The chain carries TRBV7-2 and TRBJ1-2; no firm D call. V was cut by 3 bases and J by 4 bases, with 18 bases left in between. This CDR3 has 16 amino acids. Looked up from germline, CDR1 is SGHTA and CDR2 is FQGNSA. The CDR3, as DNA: TGTGCCAGCAGCTTGCGTCAGGCTGGCGCTGCCTATGGCTACACCTTC. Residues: CASSLRQAGAAYGYTF.

CDR3 amino acids: CASSLDVYRSNLNTEAFF. In DNA form, the CDR3 reads TGTGCCAGCAGCTTAGATGTCTACAGGAGTAATCTGAACACTGAAGCTTTCTTT. This sequence joins TRBV11-2 and TRBJ1-1, with D possibly being TRBD1 (5 bases). V was clipped by 0 bases and J by 0 bases, with 17 bases between them. The CDR3 is made up of 18 amino acids. From germline, CDR1 is SGHAT and CDR2 FQNNGV.

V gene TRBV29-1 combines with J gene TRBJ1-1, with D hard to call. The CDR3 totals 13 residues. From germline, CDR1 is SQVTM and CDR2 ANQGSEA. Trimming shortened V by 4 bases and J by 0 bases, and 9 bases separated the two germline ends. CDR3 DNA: TGCAGCGTTGTCAGGCAGTTGAACACTGAAGCTTTCTTT. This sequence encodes CSVVRQLNTEAFF.

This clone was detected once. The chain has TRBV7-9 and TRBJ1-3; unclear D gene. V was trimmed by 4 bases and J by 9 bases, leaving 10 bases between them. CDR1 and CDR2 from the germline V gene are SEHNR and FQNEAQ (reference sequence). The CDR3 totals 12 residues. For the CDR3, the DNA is TGTGCCAGCAGCTCAGATGGAGGCACCATATATTTT. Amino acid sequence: CASSSDGGTIYF.

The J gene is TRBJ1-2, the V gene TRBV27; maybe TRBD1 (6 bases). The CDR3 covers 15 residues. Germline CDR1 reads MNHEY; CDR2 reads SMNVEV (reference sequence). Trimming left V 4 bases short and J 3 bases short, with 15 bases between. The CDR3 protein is CASSSPAEGDYGYTF. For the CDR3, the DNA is TGTGCCAGCAGTTCCCCAGCCGAGGGGGACTATGGCTACACCTTC.

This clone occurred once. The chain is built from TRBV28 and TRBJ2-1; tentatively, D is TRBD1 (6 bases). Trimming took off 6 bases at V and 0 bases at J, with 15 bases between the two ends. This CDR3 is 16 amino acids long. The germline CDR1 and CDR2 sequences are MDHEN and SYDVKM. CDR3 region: CASSPTEGGSYNEQFF. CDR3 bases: TGTGCCAGCAGCCCTACTGAAGGGGGCTCCTACAATGAGCAGTTCTTC. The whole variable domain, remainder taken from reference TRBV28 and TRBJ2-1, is DVKVTQSSRYLVKRTGEKVFLECVQDMDHENMFWYRQDPGLGLRLIYFSYDVKMKEKGDIPEGYSVSREKKERFSLILESASTNQTSMYLCASSPTEGGSYNEQFFGPGTRLTVL.

The CDR3 loop reads CAWSAQPSGELFF. The CDR3 region has the DNA TGTGCCTGGAGTGCACAACCGTCCGGGGAGCTGTTTTTT. The genes are TRBV30 and TRBJ2-2; D remains unclear. V lost 1 base, J lost 6 bases, and 9 bases lay in between. The CDR3 contains 13 residues. Germline assignment: CDR1 GTSNPN and CDR2 SVGIG (reference sequence).

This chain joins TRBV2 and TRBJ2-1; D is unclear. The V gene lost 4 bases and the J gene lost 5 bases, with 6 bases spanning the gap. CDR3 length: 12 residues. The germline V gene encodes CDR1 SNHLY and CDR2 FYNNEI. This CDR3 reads CASSGPDNEQFF. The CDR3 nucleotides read TGTGCCAGCAGTGGCCCAGACAATGAGCAGTTCTTC.

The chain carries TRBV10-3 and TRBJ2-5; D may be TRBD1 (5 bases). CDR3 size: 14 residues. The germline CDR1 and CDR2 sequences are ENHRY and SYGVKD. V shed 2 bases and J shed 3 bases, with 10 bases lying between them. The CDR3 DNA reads TGTGCCATCAGTGAGGTGGGGCGAAAAGAGACCCAGTACTTC. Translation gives CAISEVGRKETQYF.